Below are 24 T cell receptor beta chains sequenced from a single sample in a study of blood T cell repertoires in COVID-19. Only in-frame clones appear in the TCRdb table, and some are missing; sequencing was by immunoSEQ multiplex PCR. The sample has 50,000 to 60,000 clones, about 83% seen once. What was sequenced was peripheral blood. The receptors stem from a middle-aged man with acute or convalescent COVID-19.

Comments on this clone: The junction shows a germline mismatch at one end, possibly a read error. The chain is built from TRBV24-1 and TRBJ2-2; 8 bases are shared with TRBD2. CDR3 size: 16 residues. Per germline, CDR1 KGHDR and CDR2 SFDVKD. This CDR3 is CATSDFFSGNAGELFF. As DNA, the CDR3 is TGTGCCACCAGTGATTTCTTTAGCGGGAACGCCGGGGAGCTGTTTTTT.

This chain's CDR3 is CASSPHDGTFSYEQYF. The CDR3 DNA reads as TGCGCCAGCAGCCCCCACGACGGGACATTCTCCTACGAGCAGTACTTC. The chain recombines TRBV5-1 with TRBJ2-7; a possible D gene is TRBD1 (6 bases). Germline V gene sequence: CDR1 SGHRS, CDR2 YFSETQ. Trimming removed 4 bases from V and 0 bases from J, with 17 bases in between. The CDR3 contains 16 residues.

The chain couples TRBV6-5 to TRBJ1-6; no clear D gene. CDR1 is MNHEY, CDR2 SVGAGI, per germline. V lost 1 base, J lost 12 bases, and 7 bases lay in between. This CDR3 contains 12 residues. Here the CDR3 DNA reads TGTGCCAGCAGTTACTTTTCGGGACCCCTCCACTTT. Translation gives CASSYFSGPLHF.

This clone came up once. The chain employs TRBV15 and TRBJ2-4; D may be TRBD1 (6 bases). Trimming stripped 1 base from V and 7 bases from J, with 14 bases between. The CDR3 runs 15 residues. Germline V gives CDR1 LNHNV, CDR2 YYDKDF (reference sequence). CDR3 DNA: TGTGCCACCAGCAGAGTACGGGAAAGGGGGAACATTCAGTACTTC. This gives the protein CATSRVRERGNIQYF.

This clone was observed a single time. The CDR3 protein is CASSPPTRNNEQFF. The CDR3 DNA is TGTGCCAGCTCACCACCGACTAGAAACAATGAGCAGTTCTTC. The chain recombines TRBV18 with TRBJ2-1; tentative D call: TRBD2 (6 bases). Germline assignment: CDR1 KGHSH and CDR2 LQKENI. This CDR3 has 14 residues. V was pared by 0 bases and J by 5 bases, with 8 bases between.

J is TRBJ1-6 and V is TRBV30, with TRBD1 identical over 7 bases. With 5 bases clipped from V and 9 bases from J, the junction kept 7 bases outside the gene matches. The CDR3 has 13 residues. Germline CDR1 GTSNPN, CDR2 SVGIG (reference sequence). The CDR3 reads CAWANRGSSPLHF. The CDR3 bases are TGTGCCTGGGCTAACAGGGGTAGTTCACCCCTCCACTTT.

The chain couples TRBV2 to TRBJ1-2; 10 bases are shared with TRBD1. This CDR3 is built from 14 residues. Looked up from germline, CDR1 is SNHLY and CDR2 is FYNNEI. Trimming at V came to 6 bases and at J to 2 bases, leaving 3 bases not matched to a gene. The chain's CDR3 is CASSDRGPNYGYTF. Here the CDR3 DNA reads TGTGCCAGCAGCGACAGGGGGCCGAACTATGGCTACACCTTC.

The V gene is TRBV7-8, the J gene TRBJ1-4; D perhaps matches TRBD1 (6 bases). Trimming shortened V by 1 base and J by 5 bases, and 8 bases separated the two germline ends. CDR1 is SGHVS, CDR2 FQNEAQ, per germline. The CDR3 runs to 14 residues. CDR3 sequence reads: CASSLEGGNEKLFF. CDR3 sequence (DNA): TGTGCCAGCAGCTTAGAAGGGGGAAATGAAAAACTGTTTTTT.

This clone was observed once. The chain uses TRBV7-9 and TRBJ2-1; the match to TRBD2 covers 7 bases. V was pared by 1 base and J by 2 bases, with 8 bases of the junction left unmatched. The CDR3 spans 17 residues. Germline CDR1 SEHNR, CDR2 FQNEAQ (reference sequence). As DNA, the CDR3 is TGTGCCAGCAGCTTAGTGGCAGCCCGGGGGGCCTACAATGAGCAGTTCTTC. Translated, it gives CASSLVAARGAYNEQFF. The full variable domain, completed using reference TRBV7-9 and TRBJ2-1, is DTGVSQNPRHKITKRGQNVTFRCDPISEHNRLYWYRQTLGQGPEFLTYFQNEAQLEKSRLLSDRFSAERPKGSFSTLEIQRTEQGDSAMYLCASSLVAARGAYNEQFFGPGTRLTVL.

This clone has just a few counts. The rearrangement joins TRBV18 to TRBJ1-2; 7 positions agree with TRBD1. The CDR3 length is 13 residues. J gave up 5 bases and V 6 bases, and 6 bases lay outside the gene matches. Germline values: CDR1 KGHSH, CDR2 LQKENI. The CDR3 is CASSSGTEYGYTF. The DNA for the CDR3 is TGTGCCAGCTCGTCCGGGACAGAGTATGGCTACACCTTC.

The genes are TRBV2 and TRBJ2-1; 7 bases match TRBD2. Germline V gene sequence: CDR1 SNHLY, CDR2 FYNNEI. V trimming: 5 bases; J trimming: 3 bases; junction bases outside the gene matches: 4. The CDR3 runs to 14 residues. The CDR3 here is CASSLTSYYNEQFF. The CDR3 bases are TGTGCCAGCAGTTTGACTAGCTACTACAATGAGCAGTTCTTC. Together with reference TRBV2 and TRBJ2-1, the CDR3 gives the full variable domain: EPEVTQTPSHQVTQMGQEVILRCVPISNHLYFYWYRQILGQKVEFLVSFYNNEISEKSEIFDDQFSVERPDGSNFTLKIRSTKLEDSAMYFCASSLTSYYNEQFFGPGTRLTVL.

About this clone: The sample holds other DNA sequences that translate to the same CDR3. The rearrangement joins TRBV3-1 (or the pseudogene TRBV3-2) to TRBJ2-5, with D hard to call. The CDR3 runs 11 residues. V lost 2 bases and J lost 5, with 3 bases in between. CDR1 and CDR2 from the germline V gene are LGHDT and YNNKEL (reference sequence). CDR3 DNA sequence: TGTGCCAGCAGCCAACGGGAGACCCAGTACTTC. It codes for CASSQRETQYF.

The chain is built from TRBV18 and TRBJ1-2; no firm D call. This CDR3 is built from 14 residues. Trimming removed 2 bases at V and 2 bases at J, with 9 bases between. Per the germline V gene, CDR1 is KGHSH and CDR2 is LQKENI. The CDR3 nucleotides are TGTGCCAGCTCACCATCCCAGCGGAACTATGGCTACACCTTC. Its protein is CASSPSQRNYGYTF.

The chain employs TRBV6-5 and TRBJ1-5; 8 bases map to TRBD1. Germline CDR1 is MNHEY and CDR2 is SVGAGI. This CDR3 has 14 residues. The V gene end was trimmed by 4 bases and the J gene end by 3 bases; junction bases not matched to a gene: 2. As DNA, the CDR3 is TGTGCCAGCAGTTGGACAGGGCCCAATCAGCCCCAGCATTTT. As protein: CASSWTGPNQPQHF.

This chain joins TRBV6-6 and TRBJ2-1; D may be TRBD2 (6 bases). V lost 6 bases and J 0 bases, leaving 15 bases between the germline ends. The CDR3 covers 16 residues. CDR1 and CDR2 from the germline V gene are MNHNY and SVGAGI (reference sequence). CDR3 DNA: TGTGCCAGCAGCCCGCGGGGTATAAACTCCTACAATGAGCAGTTCTTC. Its protein is CASSPRGINSYNEQFF.

CDR3 sequence: CASSSIGLSSGNTIYF. The CDR3 region has the DNA TGCGCCAGCAGCTCTATTGGACTCAGCTCTGGAAACACCATATATTTT. The J gene is TRBJ1-3, the V gene TRBV5-1; D is unclear. Trimming took off 3 bases at V and 0 bases at J, with 13 bases between the two ends. Per the germline V gene, CDR1 is SGHRS and CDR2 is YFSETQ. The CDR3 spans 16 residues.

The chain carries TRBV24-1 and TRBJ1-4; no firm D call. Looked up from germline, CDR1 is KGHDR and CDR2 is SFDVKD. V was clipped by 3 bases and J by 0 bases, with 7 bases between them. The CDR3 contains 15 residues. CDR3 in DNA: TGTGCCACCAGTGATCCTTCTGCAACTAATGAAAAACTGTTTTTT. Encoded protein: CATSDPSATNEKLFF.

This chain uses TRBV3-1 (or the pseudogene TRBV3-2) with TRBJ1-1; 7 bases agree with TRBD1. Unmatched junction bases numbered 4, after V lost 4 bases and J lost 2 bases. This CDR3 is 14 amino acids long. Germline V gives CDR1 LGHDT, CDR2 YNNKEL (reference sequence). CDR3 DNA: TGTGCCAGCAGCCCGACAGGGCTTAACACTGAAGCTTTCTTT. Translating gives CASSPTGLNTEAFF.

A remark on this clone: At one boundary the junction diverges from the germline segment, which might be a read error. The chain employs TRBV6-6 and TRBJ1-2; TRBD1 matches 9 bases. This CDR3 is 17 amino acids long. Germline assignment: CDR1 MNHNY and CDR2 SVGAGI (reference sequence). The CDR3, as DNA: TGTGCCAGCACTCGAGGAGGGGGGACAGGGAAGGTCTATGACTACACCTTC. It translates to CASTRGGGTGKVYDYTF.

A single count supports this clone. The V and J genes are TRBV11-3 and TRBJ1-6; TRBD1 matches 7 bases. CDR3 length: 14 residues. Germline V gene sequence: CDR1 SGHNT, CDR2 YENEEA. With V trimmed by 4 bases and J by 7 bases, 4 bases remained unmatched. CDR3: CASSSGQRNSPLHF. The CDR3 bases are TGTGCCAGCAGCTCGGGACAGAGGAATTCACCCCTCCACTTT.

CDR3 nucleotides: TGTGCCAGCAGCTTAGAGCCCCGGGGGGGGACAGATACGCAGTATTTT. The encoded protein is CASSLEPRGGTDTQYF. The J gene is TRBJ2-3, the V gene TRBV11-2; 8 positions match TRBD2. CDR1 and CDR2 (germline): SGHAT, FQNNGV. Trimming removed 0 bases from V and 3 bases from J; junction bases left unmatched: 5. CDR3 size: 16 residues.

This chain connects TRBV10-3 to TRBJ1-3; maybe TRBD1 (6 bases). The germline V gene has CDR1 ENHRY and CDR2 SYGVKD. V shed 4 bases and J shed 2 bases, with 9 bases lying between them. The CDR3 runs 14 residues. The CDR3 coding sequence is TGTGCCATCAGTGGGTCAGGGGCTGGAAACACCATATATTTT. Amino acid sequence: CAISGSGAGNTIYF.

This clone was detected once. The chain recombines TRBV11-2 with TRBJ2-6; no clear D gene. The CDR3 is made up of 16 amino acids. V was shortened by 5 bases and J by 2 bases, with 13 bases between the two germline ends. CDR1 is SGHAT, CDR2 FQNNGV, per germline. The CDR3: CASSEPGATGANVLTF. DNA for the CDR3: TGTGCCAGCAGCGAACCCGGAGCAACTGGGGCCAACGTCCTGACTTTC.

The V and J genes are TRBV4-2 and TRBJ2-1, with 9 bases aligning to TRBD2. Germline V gene lookup returns CDR1 LGHNA and CDR2 YNFKEQ. This CDR3 comprises 19 residues. V dropped 4 bases and J dropped 10; count of bases not matched to a gene: 23. In DNA form, the CDR3 reads TGTGCCAGCAGCCTCCAGGCAGGGCGCGGCGGGGGGGCCGGGGGCGAGCAGTTCTTC. Translating it yields CASSLQAGRGGGAGGEQFF.